These 17 T cell receptor beta chains share one sample of origin, sequenced in a study of blood T cell repertoires in COVID-19. The method was immunoSEQ multiplex PCR; TCRdb's version includes in-frame clones alone and lacks a portion of them. The sample gives approximately 180,000 clones, 70% to 90% of which show up once; around 2.5% is in the top ten. The sequenced sample consisted of peripheral blood. These receptors were taken from a man aged 35 to 55 with active or convalescent COVID-19.

The rearrangement joins TRBV29-1 to TRBJ2-7; possibly TRBD1 for D (5 bases). Between the trimmed V and J ends, which lost 6 bases and 4 bases, there was a span of 22 bases. The CDR3 runs to 15 residues. Germline CDR1 reads SQVTM; CDR2 reads ANQGSEA. DNA of the CDR3: TGCAGCGTCGTTGGGGCGCCACCGTCCATTTACGAGCAGTACTTC. Its translation is CSVVGAPPSIYEQYF.

The V gene is TRBV11-2, the J gene TRBJ2-1; 7 nucleotides match TRBD2. The CDR3 is 12 amino acids. Unmatched junction bases numbered 5, after V lost 7 bases and J lost 8 bases. Germline lookup yields CDR1 SGHAT and CDR2 FQNNGV. CDR3 amino acids: CASNPAGDEQFF. The CDR3 region has the DNA TGTGCCAGCAACCCCGCGGGGGATGAGCAGTTCTTC. Based on the CDR3 plus reference TRBV11-2 and TRBJ2-1, the full variable domain is EAGVAQSPRYKIIEKRQSVAFWCNPISGHATLYWYQQILGQGPKLLIQFQNNGVVDDSQLPKDRFSAERLKGVDSTLKIQPAKLEDSAVYLCASNPAGDEQFFGPGTRLTVL.

The J gene is TRBJ2-1, the V gene TRBV6-5, with a weak D call TRBD1 (5 bases). This CDR3 contains 14 residues. V shed 5 bases and J shed 7 bases, with 15 bases lying between them. Germline lookup yields CDR1 MNHEY and CDR2 SVGAGI. The CDR3 DNA is TGTGCCAGCAGTCTACCAGGGATTCGGAATGAGCAGTTCTTC. Amino acids: CASSLPGIRNEQFF.

This chain connects TRBV6-1 to TRBJ2-7; TRBD2 might be the D (6 bases). This CDR3 contains 16 residues. Germline lookup yields CDR1 MNHNS and CDR2 SASEGT. Trimming left V 2 bases short and J 0 bases short, with 14 bases between. Written as DNA, the CDR3 is TGTGCCAGCAGTGAAAAGCCCTGGGGACTCTCCTACGAGCAGTACTTC. Translation: CASSEKPWGLSYEQYF.

This chain joins TRBV30 and TRBJ1-3; D is ambiguous. The CDR3 consists of 10 residues. From germline, CDR1 is GTSNPN and CDR2 SVGIG (reference sequence). The V and J ends lost 6 bases and 4 bases respectively, with 4 bases between them. Written as DNA, the CDR3 is TGTGCCTGCCAAGGAAACACCATATATTTT. Its translation: CACQGNTIYF.

The gene calls are TRBV6-2 or TRBV6-3 and TRBJ2-7, with 10 bases aligning to TRBD1. V shed 6 bases, J shed 1 base, and the junction held 15 bases outside the gene matches. CDR1 is MNHEY, CDR2 SVGEGT, per germline. The CDR3 totals 18 residues. CDR3 loop: CASSRPLRGQGFSYEQYF. The CDR3 DNA reads as TGTGCCAGCAGCCGTCCCCTAAGGGGACAGGGGTTTTCCTACGAGCAGTACTTC.

V gene TRBV30 combines with J gene TRBJ1-4, with TRBD1 as a possible D gene (5 bases). Trimming cost V 3 bases and J 7 bases, with 15 bases left between them. The CDR3 is made up of 14 amino acids. From germline, CDR1 is GTSNPN and CDR2 SVGIG (reference sequence). Here the CDR3 reads CAWSTGTKAEKLFF. In DNA, the CDR3 is TGTGCCTGGAGCACCGGGACTAAGGCTGAAAAACTGTTTTTT.

Only a few counts were recorded for this clone. The CDR3 sequence: CASSQMHRAGDYGYTF. In nucleotides, the CDR3 is TGTGCCAGCAGCCAGATGCACAGGGCTGGCGACTATGGCTACACCTTC. This rearrangement joins TRBV3-1 (or the pseudogene TRBV3-2) to TRBJ1-2; tentatively, D is TRBD1 (6 bases). Between the trimmed V and J ends, which lost 3 bases and 3 bases, there was a span of 17 bases. There are 16 residues in the CDR3. Germline-derived CDR1 and CDR2 are LGHDT and YNNKEL (reference sequence).

This clone has a count of ten or more. The V and J genes are TRBV5-8 and TRBJ1-2, with D unresolved. Trimming shortened V by 3 bases and J by 0 bases, and 15 bases separated the two germline ends. The CDR3 contains 16 residues. The germline V gene has CDR1 SGHTS and CDR2 YDEGEE. CDR3 bases: TGTGCCAGCAGCTCCTCCCGGGTAGACCCTAACTATGGCTACACCTTC. It translates to CASSSSRVDPNYGYTF.

The rearrangement joins TRBV6-2 or TRBV6-3 to TRBJ2-3; 7 bases align to TRBD1. V dropped 0 bases and J dropped 15; count of bases not matched to a gene: 9. The CDR3 extends over 13 amino acids. Germline loops: CDR1 MNHEY, CDR2 SVGEGT. The CDR3 is CASSYSRQGSSYF. In DNA, the CDR3 is TGTGCCAGCAGTTACTCGAGACAGGGATCCTCCTATTTT.

The rearrangement uses TRBV9 and TRBJ1-6, with unresolved D. Germline lookup yields CDR1 SGDLS and CDR2 YYNGEE. The CDR3 length is 13 residues. V lost 3 bases and J 10 bases, leaving 11 bases between the germline ends. CDR3 bases: TGTGCCAGCAGCGCTTCGGGTCGGTCACCCCTCCACTTT. Its translation is CASSASGRSPLHF.

This rearrangement joins TRBV7-8 to TRBJ1-3; unclear D gene. The CDR3 covers 17 residues. Germline CDR1 is SGHVS and CDR2 is FQNEAQ. V gave up 0 bases and J gave up 0 bases, with 12 bases separating them. The CDR3 here is CASSLAGRSSSGNTIYF. CDR3 DNA: TGTGCCAGCAGCTTAGCGGGGAGGAGCAGCTCTGGAAACACCATATATTTT.

The genes are TRBV19 and TRBJ2-1; 7 nucleotides agree with TRBD2. Germline V gene lookup returns CDR1 LNHDA and CDR2 SQIVND (reference sequence). CDR3 length: 17 residues. With 1 base clipped from V and 5 bases from J, the junction kept 11 bases outside the gene matches. The CDR3 loop reads CASSIGAGSGRDNEQFF. In DNA, the CDR3 is TGTGCCAGTAGTATAGGCGCAGGGTCGGGGAGGGACAATGAGCAGTTCTTC.

This chain joins TRBV10-3 and TRBJ1-6; no firm D call. The ends were cut back, 7 bases at V and 4 bases at J, with 14 bases in the middle. Per the germline V gene, CDR1 is ENHRY and CDR2 is SYGVKD. The CDR3 consists of 15 residues. CDR3 sequence: CAITGRRDYNSPLHF. The DNA of the CDR3 is TGTGCCATCACTGGACGGAGGGATTATAATTCACCCCTCCACTTT.

This clone came up once. The chain's CDR3 is CASSLDRVGYTF. The CDR3 DNA sequence: TGTGCCAGCAGCCTTGACAGGGTCGGCTACACCTTC. The V and J genes are TRBV7-6 and TRBJ1-2, with 7 bases aligning to TRBD1. The V and J ends lost 5 bases and 8 bases, in that order; junction bases with no gene match: 5. Germline-derived CDR1 and CDR2 are SGHVS and FNYEAQ. This CDR3 is built from 12 residues.

The CDR3: CASSLQGRRSQYF. The DNA for the CDR3 is TGTGCCAGTAGTCTCCAGGGCCGACGATCCCAGTACTTC. The rearrangement uses TRBV19 and TRBJ2-5, with D possibly matching TRBD1 (5 bases). CDR3 length: 13 amino acids. Trimming stripped 5 bases from V and 9 bases from J, with 16 bases between. Germline values: CDR1 LNHDA, CDR2 SQIVND (reference sequence).

V is TRBV3-1 (or the pseudogene TRBV3-2) and J is TRBJ1-3; 7 nucleotides line up with TRBD1. V was pared by 4 bases and J by 1 base, with 4 bases of the junction left unmatched. This CDR3 has 15 residues. CDR1 and CDR2 (germline): LGHDT, YNNKEL (reference sequence). The CDR3 spells CASSLTGDSGNTIYF. CDR3 nucleotide sequence: TGTGCCAGCAGCCTCACAGGGGATTCTGGAAACACCATATATTTT.